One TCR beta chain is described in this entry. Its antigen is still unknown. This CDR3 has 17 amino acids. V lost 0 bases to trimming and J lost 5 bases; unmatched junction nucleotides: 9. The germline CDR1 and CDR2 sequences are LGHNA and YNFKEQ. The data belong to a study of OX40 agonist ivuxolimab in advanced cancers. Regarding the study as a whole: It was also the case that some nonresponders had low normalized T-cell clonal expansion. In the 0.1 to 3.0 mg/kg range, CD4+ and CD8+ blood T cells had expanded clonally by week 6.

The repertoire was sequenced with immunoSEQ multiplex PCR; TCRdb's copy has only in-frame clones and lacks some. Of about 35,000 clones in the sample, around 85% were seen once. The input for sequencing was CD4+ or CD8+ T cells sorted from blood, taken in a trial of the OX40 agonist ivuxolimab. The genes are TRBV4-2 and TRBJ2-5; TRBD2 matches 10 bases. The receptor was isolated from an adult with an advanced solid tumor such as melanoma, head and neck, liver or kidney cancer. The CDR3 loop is CASSQDPAGGPGETQYF. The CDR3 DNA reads TGTGCCAGCAGCCAAGATCCAGCGGGAGGGCCGGGGGAGACCCAGTACTTC.